The 3 T cell receptor beta chains in this list originate from one sample, sequenced in a study of CD4 T cells in relation to SARS-CoV-2 and coronaviruses. Antigens for these TCRs are unknown. Before the COVID-19 pandemic, during about 2010-2018, CD4+ T cells were taken from unexposed donors. Isolation of CD4+ T cells took place after around eleven days in culture. TCRdb's table, derived via immunoSEQ multiplex PCR, lists solely in-frame clones and lacks some. The sample contains fewer than 25,000 clones, 76% of which appear only once. The sequencing sample was made of CD4+ T cells from PBMCs, cultured in vitro. The receptors come from a human donor in good health.

V and J are TRBV7-9 and TRBJ2-7; TRBD2 is a possible D gene (5 bases). CDR3 length: 11 residues. V was cut by 5 bases and J by 7 bases, with 9 bases left in between. The V gene's germline CDR1 is SEHNR and CDR2 FQNEAQ (reference sequence). Here the CDR3 DNA reads TGTGCCAGCAGCGCGGGCGAGGAGCAGTACTTC. Amino acid sequence: CASSAGEEQYF.

The J gene is TRBJ1-1, the V gene TRBV3-1 (or the pseudogene TRBV3-2), with D unresolved. Germline V gene sequence: CDR1 LGHDT, CDR2 YNNKEL (reference sequence). This CDR3 spans 13 amino acids. Trimming removed 4 bases from V and 11 bases from J, with 17 bases in between. CDR3 protein: CASSRRNGDGAFF. CDR3 nucleotides: TGTGCCAGCAGCCGTCGAAACGGGGATGGGGCTTTCTTT.

The rearrangement uses TRBV19 and TRBJ1-4, with unresolved D. This CDR3 is 15 amino acids long. The germline V gene encodes CDR1 LNHDA and CDR2 SQIVND (reference sequence). V lost 4 bases, J lost 3 bases, and 12 bases lay in between. The DNA of the CDR3 is TGTGCCAGTAGTACCAGACCTGGGGCTAATGAAAAACTGTTTTTT. Translation gives CASSTRPGANEKLFF. Combining the CDR3 with reference TRBV19 and TRBJ1-4 gives the whole variable domain DGGITQSPKYLFRKEGQNVTLSCEQNLNHDAMYWYRQDPGQGLRLIYYSQIVNDFQKGDIAEGYSVSREKKESFPLTVTSAQKNPTAFYLCASSTRPGANEKLFFGSGTQLSVL.